This T cell receptor beta chain was recorded in a study of blood T cell repertoires in COVID-19. Across the whole study: Spain, Italy and the United States supplied samples that represented acute and convalescent COVID-19. T cells, B-cell-depleted T cells, or PBMCs supplied cDNA or gDNA.

The CDR3 length is 13 residues. V shed 5 bases and J shed 3 bases, with 8 bases lying between them. Germline values: CDR1 MNHEY, CDR2 SVGAGI. In the original workflow: Quantification of nucleated cells was approximated via reference gene primer amplification. Clones were sequenced by immunoSEQ multiplex PCR, and TCRdb holds only the in-frame ones, with some missing. V and J calls and clone size are copied from that table; D and trimming were computed from the DNA. This sample has roughly 30,000 clones, with about 85% found just once. This chain connects TRBV6-5 to TRBJ1-5; D is perhaps TRBD1 (6 bases). The sample consisted of peripheral blood. The clonotype originates from a woman aged 55-75 years with acute or convalescent COVID-19. CDR3 protein: CASSTGNNQPQHF. The CDR3 DNA follows: TGTGCCAGCAGTACAGGGAACAATCAGCCCCAGCATTTT.